These 22 T cell receptor beta chains came from one sample sequenced in a study of OX40 agonist ivuxolimab in advanced cancers. The library was built by means of the immunoSEQ multiplex PCR assay. Drawn from immuneACCESS, this table holds only the in-frame rearrangements with V and J called that TCRdb kept. Clones are partly lost; checked studies trace under half to an unresolved V gene and leave the rest unexplained. Here the sample has some 70,000 clones; around 80% occur a single time. The ten largest clones take up around 8% of the sample. Sample: CD4+ or CD8+ T cells sorted from blood, taken in a trial of the OX40 agonist ivuxolimab. These receptors were taken from an adult with an advanced solid tumor such as melanoma, head and neck, liver or kidney cancer.

The V and J genes are TRBV27 and TRBJ2-2, with 13 nucleotides matching TRBD2. After removal of 4 bases from V and 7 bases from J, the junction contained 12 bases not matched to a gene. The germline CDR1 and CDR2 sequences are MNHEY and SMNVEV (reference sequence). This CDR3 spans 18 amino acids. DNA for the CDR3: TGTGCCAGCAGTTATAAGACTAGCGGGAGGATCCTGGACGGGGAGCTGTTTTTT. This gives the protein CASSYKTSGRILDGELFF.

The rearrangement uses TRBV2 and TRBJ1-1; D is ambiguous. Germline assignment: CDR1 SNHLY and CDR2 FYNNEI. V lost 4 bases and J lost 2, with 8 bases in between. The CDR3 totals 13 residues. The CDR3 protein is CASSVSGNTEAFF. The CDR3 DNA reads as TGTGCCAGCAGTGTTTCGGGTAACACTGAAGCTTTCTTT.

V gene TRBV6-1 combines with J gene TRBJ1-6; D call uncertain. V lost 11 bases to trimming and J lost 2 bases, with 13 bases between them. Germline V gives CDR1 MNHNS, CDR2 SASEGT. The CDR3 contains 14 residues. The CDR3 sequence is CAGSRTTYNSPLHF. CDR3 coding DNA: TGTGCCGGATCGAGAACCACCTATAATTCACCCCTCCACTTT.

The DNA of the CDR3 is TGTGCCAGCTCTTCTAATAGCAATCAGCCCCAGCATTTT. It yields the protein CASSSNSNQPQHF. V is TRBV18 and J is TRBJ1-5; D not resolved. This CDR3 comprises 13 residues. Trimming removed 6 bases at V and 0 bases at J, with 6 bases between. Germline values: CDR1 KGHSH, CDR2 LQKENI. Full variable domain (outside the CDR3, taken from reference TRBV18 and TRBJ1-5): NAGVMQNPRHLVRRRGQEARLRCSPMKGHSHVYWYRQLPEEGLKFMVYLQKENIIDESGMPKERFSAEFPKEGPSILRIQQVVRGDSAAYFCASSSNSNQPQHFGDGTRLSIL.

This clone was counted a single time. The CDR3 DNA sequence: TGCGCCAGCAGCCCCGGGACGGGAGCGATCTCTAATGAAAAACTGTTTTTT. This gives the protein CASSPGTGAISNEKLFF. This chain joins TRBV5-1 and TRBJ1-4; TRBD1 is a possible D gene (5 bases). The V gene's germline CDR1 is SGHRS and CDR2 YFSETQ. This CDR3 spans 17 amino acids. Trimming shortened V by 4 bases and J by 3 bases, and 19 bases separated the two germline ends.

A note on this clone: Its ends do not fully match the called genes, so a read error is possible. Other DNA sequences within the sample encode an identical CDR3. The CDR3 is CSVEFSLRETQYF. In DNA form, the CDR3 reads TGCAGTGTTGAATTCTCGCTAAGAGAGACCCAGTACTTC. The chain uses TRBV29-1 and TRBJ2-5, with D hard to call. CDR1 is SQVTM, CDR2 ANQGSEA, per germline. The CDR3 covers 13 residues.

The genes are TRBV6-6 and TRBJ1-2, with 8 bases matching TRBD1. The CDR3 has 15 amino acids. Per germline, CDR1 MNHNY and CDR2 SVGAGI (reference sequence). The trim removed 2 bases at V and 4 bases at J, leaving 6 bases unmatched. This CDR3 reads CASSYEAGGSYGYTF. The CDR3 DNA is TGTGCCAGCAGTTACGAGGCAGGGGGCAGCTATGGCTACACCTTC.

This clone was found once. This chain uses TRBV27 with TRBJ2-1, with D possibly TRBD2 on 6 matching bases. Deletions cut 0 bases from V and 3 bases from J, with 12 bases between. The CDR3 totals 16 residues. Germline CDR1 and CDR2: MNHEY and SMNVEV (reference sequence). The CDR3 sequence is CASSLSGGMGYNEQFF. CDR3 coding DNA: TGTGCCAGCAGTTTATCGGGCGGGATGGGCTACAATGAGCAGTTCTTC.

This chain links TRBV15 with TRBJ1-2; TRBD1 agrees at 9 bases. V gave up 2 bases and J gave up 7 bases; unmatched junction bases: 14. The CDR3 sequence is 17 residues long. Germline CDR1 and CDR2: LNHNV and YYDKDF (reference sequence). CDR3 nucleotides: TGTGCCACCAGCAGACCTCTGGGGGGGGACAGGGCCTCTGGCTACACCTTC. This sequence encodes CATSRPLGGDRASGYTF.

This chain links TRBV7-7 with TRBJ2-6; D gene ambiguous. Trimming shortened V by 11 bases and J by 5 bases, and 28 bases separated the two germline ends. Germline values: CDR1 SSHAT, CDR2 FNYEAQ (reference sequence). The CDR3 contains 18 residues. DNA for the CDR3: TGTGCCGCAGCTCTTATGATAAGTGCCACAAGTCGGGCCAACGTCCTGACTTTC. Translated: CAAALMISATSRANVLTF.

The chain couples TRBV19 to TRBJ2-2; D not resolved. Germline CDR1 LNHDA, CDR2 SQIVND (reference sequence). Trimming shortened V by 3 bases and J by 4 bases, and 12 bases separated the two germline ends. The CDR3 totals 15 residues. This chain's CDR3 is CASSIGVSTTGELFF. The CDR3 coding sequence is TGTGCCAGTAGTATTGGCGTTAGCACCACCGGGGAGCTGTTTTTT.

The chain links TRBV7-9 to TRBJ2-7, with 10 bases lining up with TRBD2. The CDR3 loop spans 15 amino acids. The junction had 3 bases not matched to a gene; V was cut back by 1 base and J by 3 bases. Germline V CDR1 and CDR2: SEHNR, FQNEAQ (reference sequence). The CDR3 nucleotides read TGTGCCAGCAGCTTAGGACTAGCGGGTAGCTACGAGCAGTACTTC. Its translation is CASSLGLAGSYEQYF.

This chain's CDR3 is CASSYGAGGPSNEQFF. CDR3 coding DNA: TGTGCCAGCAGTTACGGCGCGGGGGGGCCCTCCAATGAGCAGTTCTTC. V is TRBV6-5 and J is TRBJ2-1; 9 bases map to TRBD2. CDR1 is MNHEY and CDR2 is SVGAGI in the germline V gene. The V segment lost 2 bases and the J segment 6 bases; nucleotides outside the gene matches: 8. The CDR3 covers 16 residues.

The chain employs TRBV14 and TRBJ2-1, with TRBD2 as a possible D gene (5 bases). This CDR3 is 17 amino acids long. Germline V gene data show CDR1 as SGHDN and CDR2 as FVKESK. Trimming removed 4 bases from V and 1 base from J, with 17 bases in between. The CDR3 spells CASSPQVGSLSYNEQFF. The CDR3 DNA reads TGTGCCAGCAGCCCCCAAGTGGGGAGCCTTTCCTACAATGAGCAGTTCTTC. Complete variable domain (other parts from reference TRBV14 and TRBJ2-1): EAGVTQFPSHSVIEKGQTVTLRCDPISGHDNLYWYRRVMGKEIKFLLHFVKESKQDESGMPNNRFLAERTGGTYSTLKVQPAELEDSGVYFCASSPQVGSLSYNEQFFGPGTRLTVL.

The J gene is TRBJ2-7, the V gene TRBV5-1; D gene ambiguous. This CDR3 spans 15 amino acids. V was cut by 0 bases and J by 2 bases, with 12 bases left in between. Germline V CDR1 and CDR2: SGHRS, YFSETQ. The CDR3 DNA is TGCGCCAGCAGCTTGGCCTCTTCCAGCACCTACGAGCAGTACTTC. Translating gives CASSLASSSTYEQYF.

This clone was recorded at least ten times. V is TRBV5-5 and J is TRBJ2-4; D is undetermined. CDR1 SGHKS and CDR2 YYEKEE come from the germline V gene (reference sequence). CDR3 length: 18 amino acids. V was cut by 1 base and J by 0 bases, with 17 bases left in between. DNA of the CDR3: TGTGCCAGCAGCTTGAGGAAGGATCCCAACCTAGCCAAAAACATTCAGTACTTC. The encoded protein is CASSLRKDPNLAKNIQYF.

The chain couples TRBV12-5 to TRBJ2-1, with 10 bases identical to TRBD2. The germline gives CDR1 LGHNT, CDR2 FRNRAP. The CDR3 covers 12 residues. J was trimmed by 8 bases and V by 10 bases; bases with no gene match: 5. For the CDR3, the DNA is TGTGCTAAGGGACTAGCGAGGTATGAGCAGTTCTTC. Protein product: CAKGLARYEQFF.

CDR3 DNA sequence: TGTGCCAGCAGGGACGTAGCGGGGGAGGACACCATATATTTT. The encoded protein is CASRDVAGEDTIYF. The genes are TRBV2 and TRBJ1-3; TRBD1 is a possible D gene (5 bases). The CDR3 loop spans 14 amino acids. With 6 bases removed from V and 8 bases from J, the gap between germline ends came to 17 bases. Germline CDR1 is SNHLY and CDR2 is FYNNEI.

The gene calls are TRBV7-2 and TRBJ2-7; 7 positions match TRBD1. This CDR3 spans 14 amino acids. CDR1 and CDR2 from the germline V gene are SGHTA and FQGNSA. V lost 4 bases to trimming and J lost 2 bases; unmatched junction nucleotides: 5. The CDR3 sequence: CASSSRQGPYEQYF. The DNA of the CDR3 is TGTGCCAGCAGCTCCCGACAGGGCCCCTACGAGCAGTACTTC.

This chain uses TRBV30 with TRBJ2-2; D unresolved. Germline lookup yields CDR1 GTSNPN and CDR2 SVGIG (reference sequence). V was clipped by 5 bases and J by 0 bases, with 7 bases between them. This CDR3 is 13 amino acids long. The CDR3 DNA is TGTGCCTGGCTGCCCGCGAACACCGGGGAGCTGTTTTTT. It translates to CAWLPANTGELFF.

The chain recombines TRBV7-2 with TRBJ2-7; TRBD2 matches at 9 bases. After removal of 1 base from V and 5 bases from J, the junction contained 3 bases not matched to a gene. Germline CDR1 SGHTA, CDR2 FQGNSA. The CDR3 is made up of 14 amino acids. The CDR3 reads CASSLGGGADEQYV. The DNA of the CDR3 is TGTGCCAGCAGCTTAGGCGGGGGGGCCGACGAGCAGTACGTC.

There are a few counts of this clone. The gene calls are TRBV6-1 and TRBJ1-1, with no clear D. Germline V gene data show CDR1 as MNHNS and CDR2 as SASEGT. Trimming left V 2 bases short and J 2 bases short, with 9 bases between. The CDR3 covers 14 residues. CDR3 sequence reads: CASSERAGNTEAFF. The CDR3 coding sequence is TGTGCCAGCAGTGAAAGGGCCGGCAACACTGAAGCTTTCTTT.